This T cell receptor (beta chain) comes out of a study of blood T cells in healthy people across ages. Study findings and constraints: The unsorted PBMCs prevented any conclusive comparison of naive versus antigen-experienced cells.

All donors came from Russia, were Caucasian and healthy, and spanned ages roughly 6 to 95. They isolated at least 6 million PBMCs from each sample. This clonotype appeared a few times. Its target is not known. A J-beta primer mix and a sample-barcoded 5' primer were used in a second PCR of about 7 to 11 cycles. In TCRdb, the 5' RACE reads were re-called with MiXCR into one record per CDR3 protein. The sample holds fewer than 900,000 distinct CDR3 sequences, roughly 47% seen once. There are 14 residues in the CDR3. V lost 3 bases to trimming and J lost 5 bases; unmatched junction nucleotides: 4. In germline, CDR1 is MNHNY, CDR2 SVGAGI (reference sequence).

This TCR came from a woman aged 55-75 years in good health. Input material: blood. The chain recombines TRBV6-6 with TRBJ2-5, with 9 bases identical to TRBD1. The CDR3 reads CASSYNRGPETQYF. In DNA form, the CDR3 reads TGTGCCAGCAGTTATAACAGGGGGCCGGAGACCCAGTACTTC.